This T cell receptor (beta chain) is from a study of shared clonotypes between healthy human individuals. Produced via immunoSEQ multiplex PCR; TCRdb's table is partial and in-frame only. Found here are 2 million to 3 million clones, 80% to 95% of them singletons; the top ten hold around 0.37%. As concerns this clone: Other DNA sequences in the same sample also yield this CDR3.

This CDR3 is built from 13 residues. The germline gives CDR1 SGHTA, CDR2 FQGTGA. Trimming cost V 5 bases and J 1 base, with 8 bases left between them. This sequence originates from a man aged 18 to 30 in good health. Some clones in this sample may be carry-over from other donors' samples. The sequenced material came from naive CD4+ T cells from PBMCs. The subset was: CD45RA+ positively selected. The chain couples TRBV7-3 to TRBJ1-1, with a tentative D call TRBD1 (5 bases). CDR3 protein: CASSIGANTEAFF. As DNA, the CDR3 is TGTGCCAGCAGCATTGGGGCGAACACTGAAGCTTTCTTT.